This TCR beta chain was documented in a study of OX40 agonist ivuxolimab in advanced cancers. With regard to the full study: Ivuxolimab was an agonistic, fully human IgG2 monoclonal antibody directed against OX40 (CD134), a costimulatory receptor. Intravenous ivuxolimab was administered to patients every 2 weeks at six dose levels: 0.01, 0.1, 0.3, 1.5, 3 and 10 mg/kg. Of the roughly 50 dose-escalation patients, hepatocellular carcinoma was present in approximately 20, melanoma in some 15, renal cell carcinoma in 9 and head and neck cancer in 9. The dose-escalation cohort was around 84% male with a mean age of about 60 years, ranging from roughly 23 to 79. Patients were allowed to have had prior anti-PD-1, anti-PD-L1 or anti-CTLA-4 therapy, and more than 35% of the dose-escalation patients had been treated with checkpoint inhibitors. Partial responses occurred in three dose-escalation patients, of whom one had hepatocellular carcinoma and two had cutaneous melanoma. Peripheral TCRbeta sequencing aimed to test whether ivuxolimab altered TCR sequence diversity and caused clonal T-cell expansion. The paper reports the monotherapy dose-escalation portion (N of about 50 patients) of the phase I ivuxolimab trial.

Genomic DNA was extracted from sorted cells for sequencing of the TCRbeta CDR3 region. TCRbeta CDR3 regions were sequenced using the immunoSEQ Assay. TCRdb obtained this table from immuneACCESS and retained in-frame rearrangements with V and J assigned. These tables miss some clones; where compared with another copy, unresolved V genes account for less than half of the shortfall, and the remainder is unexplained. This sample holds under 90,000 clones; 90% were observed only once. The ten most abundant clones make up about 1.8% of the sample. General conclusions and limits of the study: Low levels of normalized T-cell clonal expansion were also seen in some nonresponding patients. At doses of 0.1 to 3.0 mg/kg, clonal expansion of both CD4+ and CD8+ T cells in blood was seen between baseline and week 6. The antigen specificity of the clonally expanded peripheral T cells was not determined. In the 0.1-3.0 mg/kg groups, partial responders had among the lowest normalized peripheral clonal expansion, particularly in CD8+ T cells. After ivuxolimab, CD8+ T cells had more expanded clones than CD4+ T cells on average.

The trial excluded patients who had a history of autoimmune disease or were on systemic immunosuppression. Peripheral blood for TCR sequencing was collected from all dose cohorts at baseline, on cycle 4 day 1, and on cycle 7 day 1. Samples came from an open-label, multicenter, first-in-human phase I dose-escalation trial of ivuxolimab. Adults with locally advanced or metastatic head and neck squamous cell, hepatocellular, melanoma or renal cell carcinoma were enrolled in the trial. CD4+ and CD8+ T cells were sorted separately from peripheral blood before TCR sequencing. In the case of this clone: It has no known antigen specificity. No base-level quality is on record; no much larger clone is a single base apart.

Trimming takes 3 bases from V and 1 base from J, and the germline ends sit 9 bases apart. Taken from the germline V gene (reference sequence), the CDR1 and CDR2 loops are LNHNV and YYDKDF. Spanning cysteine to phenylalanine, the CDR3 consists of 14 amino acids. CDR3 DNA only is kept here, 42 bases in frame from base 1. The receptor's source is an adult with an advanced solid tumor such as melanoma, head and neck, liver or kidney cancer. Sequences were derived from CD4+ or CD8+ T cells sorted from blood, sampled in a trial of the OX40 agonist ivuxolimab. The chain is assembled from TRBV15 and TRBJ1-1; no confident D gene assignment can be made. The CDR3: CATSSQTTNTEAFF. The sequenced DNA is TGTGCCACCAGCAGCCAAACTACGAACACTGAAGCTTTCTTT.